This TCR beta chain comes out of a study of blood T cell repertoires in COVID-19. The V and J ends lost 4 bases and 1 base, in that order; junction bases with no gene match: 13. There are 18 residues in the CDR3. The germline V gene encodes CDR1 LNHDA and CDR2 SQIVND (reference sequence). Only a few counts were recorded for this clone. In the original processing: Estimated nucleated cell counts came from reference gene primer amplification. Measured with immunoSEQ multiplex PCR; TCRdb has only the in-frame clones, and not every one. D and trimming were read from the DNA, whereas the V and J calls and clone size are those reported in that table. The profile shows 100,000 or so clones, around 74% of them singletons.

Input material: peripheral blood. This receptor was obtained from a woman in her seventies with acute or convalescent COVID-19. The chain is built from TRBV19 and TRBJ1-2; TRBD1 matches at 9 bases. In DNA, the CDR3 is TGTGCCAGTAGTAACAGGGGGCGTCTCACCACTCTTAACTATGGCTACACCTTC. Protein product: CASSNRGRLTTLNYGYTF.